Presented here are 26 T cell receptor beta chains from one specimen sequenced in a study of blood T cell repertoires in COVID-19. TCRdb keeps only in-frame clones here, not all; method: immunoSEQ multiplex PCR. The sample lists under 250,000 clones; approximately 89% were seen once. The sample consisted of peripheral blood. These receptors all stem from a woman aged 60 to 75 who had recovered from COVID-19.

This chain uses TRBV19 with TRBJ1-2, with 7 bases that match TRBD1. The J segment lost 4 bases and the V segment lost 2 bases, leaving 4 bases of the junction unmatched. CDR1 LNHDA and CDR2 SQIVND come from the germline V gene (reference sequence). There are 14 residues in the CDR3. CDR3 protein: CASSITGETYGYTF. In DNA form, the CDR3 reads TGTGCCAGTAGTATAACAGGGGAGACCTATGGCTACACCTTC. Variable domain in full (rest from reference TRBV19 and TRBJ1-2): DGGITQSPKYLFRKEGQNVTLSCEQNLNHDAMYWYRQDPGQGLRLIYYSQIVNDFQKGDIAEGYSVSREKKESFPLTVTSAQKNPTAFYLCASSITGETYGYTFGSGTRLTVV.

This chain links TRBV18 with TRBJ1-6; tentative D call: TRBD1 (6 bases). The CDR3 totals 16 residues. Germline V gene sequence: CDR1 KGHSH, CDR2 LQKENI. Trimming removed 5 bases at V and 0 bases at J, with 11 bases between. Here the CDR3 reads CASSTDSSSYNSPLHF. The DNA for the CDR3 is TGTGCCAGCTCAACGGACAGTAGCTCCTATAATTCACCCCTCCACTTT. The full variable domain, its missing parts supplied by reference TRBV18 and TRBJ1-6, is NAGVMQNPRHLVRRRGQEARLRCSPMKGHSHVYWYRQLPEEGLKFMVYLQKENIIDESGMPKERFSAEFPKEGPSILRIQQVVRGDSAAYFCASSTDSSSYNSPLHFGNGTRLTVT.

In its sample, this clone was seen a few times. This sequence joins TRBV12-3 or TRBV12-4 and TRBJ2-7; D uncertain. Trimming removed 1 base from V and 6 bases from J, with 10 bases in between. The CDR3 is made up of 13 amino acids. CDR3 bases: TGTGCCAGCAGTTTAGAGGAGTTCGTCGAGCAGTACTTC. Encoded protein: CASSLEEFVEQYF.

The rearrangement uses TRBV7-2 and TRBJ2-5, with D possibly TRBD1 on 6 matching bases. Trimming cost V 6 bases and J 2 bases, with 13 bases left between them. The CDR3 covers 14 residues. The germline gives CDR1 SGHTA, CDR2 FQGNSA. CDR3 in amino acids: CASSLLGAQETQYF. The CDR3 DNA sequence: TGTGCCAGCAGTCTCTTGGGGGCTCAAGAGACCCAGTACTTC.

The chain joins TRBV27 to TRBJ2-7; 10 nucleotides agree with TRBD1. Germline assignment: CDR1 MNHEY and CDR2 SMNVEV (reference sequence). The CDR3 totals 14 residues. With 11 bases clipped from V and 0 bases from J, the junction kept 7 bases outside the gene matches. CDR3 loop: CAGDRGRSSYEQYF. In nucleotides, the CDR3 is TGTGCCGGGGACAGGGGTCGGAGCTCCTACGAGCAGTACTTC.

The chain couples TRBV24-1 to TRBJ2-3, with 9 bases matching TRBD1. The CDR3 extends over 15 amino acids. Germline-derived CDR1 and CDR2 are KGHDR and SFDVKD. Trimming took 3 bases from V and 1 from J; bases not matched to a gene: 1. The CDR3 loop is CATSDRTGGTDTQYF. The CDR3 nucleotides read TGTGCCACCAGTGATCGGACAGGGGGCACAGATACGCAGTATTTT.

The chain employs TRBV5-1 and TRBJ2-7; D remains ambiguous. The V gene's germline CDR1 is SGHRS and CDR2 YFSETQ. V gave up 0 bases and J gave up 6 bases, with 13 bases separating them. The CDR3 consists of 14 residues. The CDR3 is CASSLGGSSREQYF. CDR3 coding DNA: TGCGCCAGCAGCTTGGGTGGCAGTAGCCGCGAGCAGTACTTC.

This chain links TRBV6-6 with TRBJ2-7, with a possible D match to TRBD2 (5 bases). Per the germline V gene, CDR1 is MNHNY and CDR2 is SVGAGI (reference sequence). Trimming stripped 2 bases from V and 4 bases from J, with 15 bases between. This CDR3 has 15 residues. CDR3 sequence reads: CASSYPAGIQYEQYF. The CDR3 DNA is TGTGCCAGCAGTTACCCCGCCGGGATCCAATACGAGCAGTACTTC.

The chain recombines TRBV6-2 or TRBV6-3 with TRBJ2-7; 10 bases are shared with TRBD2. This CDR3 contains 13 residues. Losses at the gene ends were 2 bases for V and 6 bases for J; bases not matched to a gene: 1. Looked up from germline, CDR1 is MNHEY and CDR2 is SVGEGT. The CDR3 DNA reads as TGTGCCAGCAGTTACGGACTAGCGGTCGAGCAGTACTTC. Protein sequence: CASSYGLAVEQYF.

This clone was observed once. V and J are TRBV6-5 and TRBJ1-2; D is possibly TRBD1 (6 bases). The CDR3 sequence is 15 residues long. Germline V gene lookup returns CDR1 MNHEY and CDR2 SVGAGI. Trimming stripped 2 bases from V and 2 bases from J, with 12 bases between. The CDR3 here is CASSYDGQRNYGYTF. The DNA of the CDR3 is TGTGCCAGCAGTTACGATGGACAGAGAAACTATGGCTACACCTTC.

The gene calls are TRBV19 and TRBJ2-7; D is unresolved. The CDR3 contains 14 residues. CDR1 and CDR2 from the germline V gene are LNHDA and SQIVND (reference sequence). V dropped 6 bases and J dropped 2 bases, with 14 bases sitting between them. The CDR3 DNA reads TGTGCCAGTAGAAGGTCGGCAGGCACCTACGAGCAGTACTTC. Translating gives CASRRSAGTYEQYF.

The chain carries TRBV3-1 (or the pseudogene TRBV3-2) and TRBJ1-4, with a tentative D call TRBD1 (6 bases). V gave up 3 bases and J gave up 7 bases, with 12 bases separating them. The CDR3 runs to 14 residues. CDR1 LGHDT and CDR2 YNNKEL come from the germline V gene (reference sequence). The CDR3 nucleotides read TGTGCCAGCAGCCAGGGGACAAGTAGTGAAAAACTGTTTTTT. As protein: CASSQGTSSEKLFF.

This rearrangement joins TRBV25-1 to TRBJ2-1, with 7 positions matching TRBD1. Germline V lookup: CDR1 MGHDK, CDR2 SYGVNS. The CDR3 has 16 residues. V was pared by 2 bases and J by 2 bases, with 6 bases of the junction left unmatched. In DNA, the CDR3 is TGTGCCAGCAGTGAACACAGGGGTTATACCTACAATGAGCAGTTCTTC. The encoded protein is CASSEHRGYTYNEQFF. The complete variable domain, with remaining parts taken from reference TRBV25-1 and TRBJ2-1, reads EADIYQTPRYLVIGTGKKITLECSQTMGHDKMYWYQQDPGMELHLIHYSYGVNSTEKGDLSSESTVSRIRTEHFPLTLESARPSHTSQYLCASSEHRGYTYNEQFFGPGTRLTVL.

J is TRBJ2-7 and V is TRBV6-4, with D possibly being TRBD1 (6 bases). The germline CDR1 and CDR2 sequences are MRHNA and SNTAGT. With 11 bases removed from V and 1 base from J, the gap between germline ends came to 24 bases. This CDR3 comprises 16 residues. CDR3: CAADISGQGYSYEQYF. DNA for the CDR3: TGTGCCGCGGACATTTCTGGGCAGGGGTATTCCTACGAGCAGTACTTC.

The rearrangement uses TRBV4-3 and TRBJ1-2; 9 bases fit TRBD1. This CDR3 comprises 13 residues. The germline gives CDR1 LGHNA, CDR2 YSLEER. V dropped 3 bases and J dropped 7; count of bases not matched to a gene: 3. Written as DNA, the CDR3 is TGCGCCAGCAGCCAGGGACAGGGAATTGGCTACACCTTC. This sequence encodes CASSQGQGIGYTF.

The V and J genes are TRBV14 and TRBJ2-7; perhaps TRBD2 as D (6 bases). The CDR3 sequence is 16 residues long. The V gene lost 4 bases and the J gene lost 8 bases, with 24 bases spanning the gap. The germline V gene encodes CDR1 SGHDN and CDR2 FVKESK. CDR3 loop: CASSPLSGTAGYQQYF. Here the CDR3 DNA reads TGTGCCAGCAGCCCTCTGTCCGGGACCGCGGGGTATCAGCAGTACTTC.

The sample holds a few counts of this clone. J is TRBJ1-4 and V is TRBV4-2, with D possibly TRBD1 on 5 matching bases. This CDR3 has 13 residues. The germline V and J ends were trimmed by 6 bases and 8 bases, with 13 bases remaining between them. Germline V gives CDR1 LGHNA, CDR2 YNFKEQ. CDR3: CASRAGGVEKLFF. In nucleotides, the CDR3 is TGTGCCAGCAGGGCGGGGGGGGTGGAAAAACTGTTTTTT.

This clone was recorded once. The J gene is TRBJ2-7, the V gene TRBV24-1; the D gene is possibly TRBD2 (5 bases). Germline-derived CDR1 and CDR2 are KGHDR and SFDVKD. Trimming stripped 9 bases from V and 2 bases from J, with 16 bases between. The CDR3 length is 14 residues. CDR3 sequence reads: CATEAATTTYEQYF. The CDR3 DNA follows: TGTGCCACCGAAGCGGCGACAACAACCTACGAGCAGTACTTC.

The V gene is TRBV5-1, the J gene TRBJ2-7, with 9 nucleotides matching TRBD1. Trimming took 4 bases from V and 5 from J; bases not matched to a gene: 4. Germline V gene lookup returns CDR1 SGHRS and CDR2 YFSETQ. The CDR3 runs to 13 residues. CDR3: CASSMDRGHEQYF. The CDR3 DNA sequence: TGCGCCAGCAGCATGGACAGGGGCCACGAGCAGTACTTC.

Comment on this clone: The CDR3 does not end in the conserved phenylalanine or tryptophan, so this is likely a read error. No DNA is shown, since the ends of the CDR3 on it are uncertain; the CDR3 is the one TCRdb lists. V and J are TRBV3-1 (or the pseudogene TRBV3-2) and TRBJ1-1. Termini included, the CDR3 measures 12 amino acids. CDR1 and CDR2 (germline): LGHDT, YNNKEL (reference sequence). The CDR3 sequence: CASSQVAWRLDL.

The chain links TRBV5-6 to TRBJ1-5, with D tentatively TRBD1 (5 bases). CDR1 and CDR2 from the germline V gene are SGHDT and YYEEEE. V lost 1 base and J 7 bases, leaving 12 bases between the germline ends. The CDR3 spans 14 residues. CDR3 sequence reads: CASSLRGVRQPQHF. CDR3 coding DNA: TGTGCCAGCAGCTTGCGGGGGGTGAGGCAGCCCCAGCATTTT.

The chain uses TRBV28 and TRBJ1-4, with D unresolved. The CDR3 has 15 amino acids. From germline, CDR1 is MDHEN and CDR2 SYDVKM. Trimming pared 0 bases from V and 5 bases from J, leaving 10 bases between. In nucleotides, the CDR3 is TGTGCCAGCAGTTTATGGGCAGAGGTAAATGAAAAACTGTTTTTT. It yields the protein CASSLWAEVNEKLFF.

The gene calls are TRBV6-4 and TRBJ2-3, with TRBD1 matching over 7 bases. The CDR3 spans 16 residues. Trimming took 0 bases from V and 3 from J; bases not matched to a gene: 6. Looked up from germline, CDR1 is MRHNA and CDR2 is SNTAGT. DNA of the CDR3: TGTGCCAGCAGTGACTCGAAGGGGGCCGGAACAGATACGCAGTATTTT. Translated, it gives CASSDSKGAGTDTQYF.

The chain is built from TRBV4-2 and TRBJ2-7; TRBD2 matches at 10 bases. Germline V CDR1 and CDR2: LGHNA, YNFKEQ. The length of the CDR3 is 16 residues. Germline trimming cut 4 bases from V and 0 bases from J; bases unmatched to any gene: 6. The CDR3 sequence: CASSRGTSALSYEQYF. In nucleotides, the CDR3 is TGTGCCAGCAGCCGCGGGACTAGCGCCCTCTCCTACGAGCAGTACTTC.

The CDR3 coding sequence is TGTGCCAGCTCACCACAGGGACAGGGATACACCGGGGAGCTGTTTTTT. It translates to CASSPQGQGYTGELFF. This chain connects TRBV18 to TRBJ2-2; TRBD1 aligns across 9 bases. V was pared by 1 base and J by 3 bases, with 3 bases of the junction left unmatched. Germline-derived CDR1 and CDR2 are KGHSH and LQKENI. This CDR3 is built from 16 residues. The full variable domain, completed using reference TRBV18 and TRBJ2-2, is NAGVMQNPRHLVRRRGQEARLRCSPMKGHSHVYWYRQLPEEGLKFMVYLQKENIIDESGMPKERFSAEFPKEGPSILRIQQVVRGDSAAYFCASSPQGQGYTGELFFGEGSRLTVL.

As to this clone: Additional DNA sequences in this sample encode the identical CDR3. The chain links TRBV11-2 to TRBJ2-7; TRBD1 aligns across 7 bases. Losses at the gene ends were 3 bases for V and 1 base for J; bases not matched to a gene: 0. The CDR3 runs 13 residues. Germline V gives CDR1 SGHAT, CDR2 FQNNGV. The CDR3 nucleotides are TGTGCCAGCAGCTTGGGACAGTCCTACGAGCAGTACTTC. Translated: CASSLGQSYEQYF.